This T cell receptor beta chain was profiled in a study of blood T cell repertoires in COVID-19. The overall study: From T cells, B-cell-depleted T cells, or PBMCs came the material, which was cDNA or gDNA.

This CDR3 region has 14 residues. Germline V CDR1 and CDR2: LGHDT, YNNKEL (reference sequence). The germline V and J ends were trimmed by 5 bases and 8 bases, with 15 bases remaining between them. The assay was immunoSEQ multiplex PCR, and TCRdb's table has in-frame clones only and misses some. The table records under 150,000 clones, about four fifths of them present only once. V usage is TRBV3-1 (or the pseudogene TRBV3-2) and J usage is TRBJ1-4, with a weak D call TRBD1 (5 bases). The sequence was collected from a human donor with acute or convalescent COVID-19. The donor label of this sample is uncertain. Sequenced: peripheral blood. The DNA of the CDR3 is TGTGCCAGCAGCTTAAGGGGTAGCTCCGAAAAACTGTTTTTT. Its translation: CASSLRGSSEKLFF.